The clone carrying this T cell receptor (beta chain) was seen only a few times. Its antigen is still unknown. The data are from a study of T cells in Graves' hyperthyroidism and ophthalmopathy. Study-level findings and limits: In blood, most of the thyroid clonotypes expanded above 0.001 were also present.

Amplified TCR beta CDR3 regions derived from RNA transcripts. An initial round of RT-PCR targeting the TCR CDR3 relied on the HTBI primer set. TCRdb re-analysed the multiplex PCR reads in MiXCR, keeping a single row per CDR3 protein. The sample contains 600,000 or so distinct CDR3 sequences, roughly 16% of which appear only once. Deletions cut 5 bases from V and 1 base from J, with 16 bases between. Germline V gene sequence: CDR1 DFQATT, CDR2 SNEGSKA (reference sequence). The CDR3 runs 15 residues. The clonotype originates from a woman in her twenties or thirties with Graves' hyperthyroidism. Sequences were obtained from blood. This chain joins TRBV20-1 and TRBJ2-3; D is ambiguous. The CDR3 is CSAYHSEPGTDTQYF. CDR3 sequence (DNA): TGCAGTGCTTACCATTCTGAGCCGGGCACAGATACGCAGTATTTT.